Listed here are 10 T cell receptor beta chains from one sample, sequenced in a study of metastatic and nonmetastatic thyroid tumors. TCRdb ran MiXCR on the PCR reads. The table lists tens of thousands of clones, 20% to 25% of them singletons. Thyroid surgery took place with no prior treatment in any patient. Source material: blood. These receptors all come from a female donor with papillary thyroid cancer or a benign thyroid nodule (not recorded which). Some clones in this sample may be carry-over from other donors' samples.

The sample holds many counts of this clone. This rearrangement joins TRBV7-2 to TRBJ2-3; D gene uncertain. Germline CDR1 reads SGHTA; CDR2 reads FQGNSA. The CDR3 has 15 residues. With 2 bases removed from V and 0 bases from J, the gap between germline ends came to 9 bases. Written as DNA, the CDR3 is TGTGCCAGCAGCTTATCCCGCGCTAGCACAGATACGCAGTATTTT. Its translation: CASSLSRASTDTQYF.

This clone was found many times. Within the sample, other DNA sequences also encode this same CDR3. The CDR3 nucleotides are TGTGCCAGCAGTTTCTTCGGACGGGATACGCAGTATTTT. Translating it yields CASSFFGRDTQYF. The chain has TRBV27 and TRBJ2-3, with D unresolved. The length of the CDR3 is 13 residues. In germline, CDR1 is MNHEY, CDR2 SMNVEV (reference sequence). Trimming removed 3 bases at V and 6 bases at J, with 10 bases between.

This clone has at least ten counts. The V and J genes are TRBV6-1 and TRBJ2-1; perhaps TRBD2 as D (5 bases). V lost 1 base and J 4 bases, leaving 11 bases between the germline ends. The CDR3 runs to 15 residues. In germline, CDR1 is MNHNS, CDR2 SASEGT. The CDR3: CASSEVGEPYNEQFF. CDR3 sequence (DNA): TGTGCCAGCAGTGAAGTGGGAGAACCTTACAATGAGCAGTTCTTC.

This clone was observed at least ten times. This chain joins TRBV20-1 and TRBJ2-2, with a weak D call TRBD1 (6 bases). Trimming removed 5 bases at V and 2 bases at J, with 12 bases between. The CDR3 extends over 14 amino acids. Germline CDR1 reads DFQATT; CDR2 reads SNEGSKA (reference sequence). CDR3 bases: TGCAGTGCTGTCCCGGGACAAAACACCGGGGAGCTGTTTTTT. Amino acid sequence: CSAVPGQNTGELFF.

On this clone: Since a much larger clone is just one base distant, this may be a read error. J is TRBJ2-2 and V is TRBV6-5; 9 bases map to TRBD2. From germline, CDR1 is MNHEY and CDR2 SVGAGI. The CDR3 is made up of 17 amino acids. CDR3 in DNA: TGTGCCAGCAGCCCTCTGGCGGGAGGGCCCTCTGCCGGGGAGTTGTTTTTT. Translating gives CASSPLAGGPSAGELFF.

This clone was found many times. The chain couples TRBV6-1 to TRBJ2-3; no clear D. The CDR3 is 12 residues long. The V and J ends lost 8 bases and 5 bases respectively, with 11 bases between them. Looked up from germline, CDR1 is MNHNS and CDR2 is SASEGT. The CDR3 protein is CASPGRRDTQYF. In DNA form, the CDR3 reads TGTGCCAGCCCTGGAAGGCGAGATACGCAGTATTTT.

At least ten counts were recorded for this clone. Here the CDR3 reads CATSRDIVIGELFF. Written as DNA, the CDR3 is TGTGCCACCAGCAGAGATATAGTTATCGGGGAGCTGTTTTTT. This chain joins TRBV15 and TRBJ2-2; D uncertain. Germline values: CDR1 LNHNV, CDR2 YYDKDF (reference sequence). V was trimmed by 0 bases and J by 7 bases, leaving 9 bases between them. The CDR3 totals 14 residues.

This clone has a count of ten or more. The chain couples TRBV3-1 to TRBJ2-5, with D perhaps TRBD2 (6 bases). The CDR3 is 16 residues long. Germline V lookup: CDR1 LGHDT, CDR2 YNNKEL (reference sequence). The V end lost 1 base, the J end lost 4 bases, and 16 bases lay between the germline ends. CDR3 sequence reads: CASSQGVDPGAETQYF. The DNA for the CDR3 is TGTGCCAGCAGCCAAGGGGTCGACCCGGGAGCAGAGACCCAGTACTTC.

This clone was observed a handful of times. The chain recombines TRBV28 with TRBJ2-2, with TRBD2 matching over 9 bases. Per germline, CDR1 MDHEN and CDR2 SYDVKM. The CDR3 spans 19 residues. J lost 5 bases, V lost 7 bases, and 20 bases had no gene match. CDR3: CASNSINSGRAYVTGELFF. DNA of the CDR3: TGTGCCAGCAATTCGATTAATAGCGGGAGAGCTTATGTGACCGGGGAGCTGTTTTTT.

This clone was observed at least ten times. V and J are TRBV20-1 and TRBJ2-7, with 10 bases lining up with TRBD2. Germline CDR1 and CDR2: DFQATT and SNEGSKA (reference sequence). The CDR3 extends over 13 amino acids. The CDR3 coding sequence is TGCAGCGTAAGCGGGAGGGGTCCCTACGAGCAGTACTTC. It yields the protein CSVSGRGPYEQYF.